Following are 29 T cell receptor beta chains from one sample sequenced in a study of blood T cell repertoires in COVID-19. TCRdb's table, derived via immunoSEQ multiplex PCR, lists solely in-frame clones and lacks some. In the table there are some 330,000 clones, over 80% of which are singletons. Sequencing input: PBMCs or T cells enriched from blood (not recorded which). Receptor source: a woman in her 50s who had recovered from COVID-19.

V gene TRBV11-2 combines with J gene TRBJ2-1; D is unclear. V lost 1 base to trimming and J lost 4 bases, with 5 bases between them. The CDR3 has 13 residues. CDR1 is SGHAT, CDR2 FQNNGV, per germline. CDR3 sequence (DNA): TGTGCCAGCAGCTTAGGCGAGTACAATGAGCAGTTCTTC. Its protein is CASSLGEYNEQFF.

This clone was recorded a few times. The chain joins TRBV5-1 to TRBJ1-3, with D perhaps matching TRBD1 (6 bases). V lost 5 bases and J 3 bases, leaving 18 bases between the germline ends. CDR3 length: 16 residues. Germline-derived CDR1 and CDR2 are SGHRS and YFSETQ. The CDR3 bases are TGCGCCAGCAGTCTTGGCGTCGGGGGGCTTGGAAACACCATATATTTT. Encoded protein: CASSLGVGGLGNTIYF. The full variable domain, completed using reference TRBV5-1 and TRBJ1-3, is KAGVTQTPRYLIKTRGQQVTLSCSPISGHRSVSWYQQTPGQGLQFLFEYFSETQRNKGNFPGRFSGRQFSNSRSEMNVSTLELGDSALYLCASSLGVGGLGNTIYFGEGSWLTVV.

V usage is TRBV5-4 and J usage is TRBJ2-7; D remains ambiguous. This CDR3 has 13 amino acids. Between the trimmed V and J ends, which lost 6 bases and 2 bases, there was a span of 12 bases. Per germline, CDR1 SGHNT and CDR2 YYREEE (reference sequence). CDR3 region: CASNYAGTYEQYF. DNA for the CDR3: TGTGCCAGCAATTACGCAGGCACCTACGAGCAGTACTTC. The full variable domain, in which reference TRBV5-4 and TRBJ2-7 provide the parts outside the CDR3, is ETGVTQSPTHLIKTRGQQVTLRCSSQSGHNTVSWYQQALGQGPQFIFQYYREEENGRGNFPPRFSGLQFPNYSSELNVNALELDDSALYLCASNYAGTYEQYFGPGTRLTVT.

As for this clone: One base away lies a much larger clone, so this may be a sequencing read error. The gene calls are TRBV12-3 or TRBV12-4 and TRBJ1-2; 7 bases match TRBD1. The CDR3 length is 13 residues. V lost 5 bases, J lost 2 bases, and 2 bases stayed unmatched. The CDR3 spells CASSPTGNYGYTF. CDR3 DNA sequence: TGTGCCAGCAGTCCGACAGGGAACTATGGCTACACCTTC.

The rearrangement links TRBV9 to TRBJ2-7; 7 bases fit TRBD1. J was trimmed by 6 bases and V by 0 bases; bases with no gene match: 12. This CDR3 comprises 16 residues. CDR1 is SGDLS, CDR2 YYNGEE, per germline. CDR3 sequence reads: CASSVGRGGDGSEQYF. Here the CDR3 DNA reads TGTGCCAGCAGCGTAGGGCGAGGGGGCGATGGTAGCGAGCAGTACTTC.

This chain links TRBV5-4 with TRBJ2-2; 8 positions agree with TRBD1. Per germline, CDR1 SGHNT and CDR2 YYREEE (reference sequence). Germline trimming cut 0 bases from V and 7 bases from J; bases unmatched to any gene: 11. The CDR3 is 17 amino acids. The CDR3 coding sequence is TGTGCCAGCAGCTTGGCCGGGACAGGACGTGAAGGCGGGGAGCTGTTTTTT. It yields the protein CASSLAGTGREGGELFF.

The chain recombines TRBV7-6 with TRBJ2-1; 10 bases line up with TRBD2. In germline, CDR1 is SGHVS, CDR2 FNYEAQ. This CDR3 has 14 amino acids. V shed 5 bases, J shed 10 bases, and the junction held 8 bases outside the gene matches. CDR3 sequence reads: CASSVRAGGTEQFF. In DNA form, the CDR3 reads TGTGCCAGCAGCGTCAGAGCGGGAGGGACGGAGCAGTTCTTC.

The chain is built from TRBV25-1 and TRBJ1-1; 9 bases match TRBD1. The germline V gene encodes CDR1 MGHDK and CDR2 SYGVNS. V lost 6 bases, J lost 11 bases, and 16 bases stayed unmatched. The CDR3 loop spans 15 amino acids. Here the CDR3 reads CASRRPGQGGGLAFF. In nucleotides, the CDR3 is TGTGCCAGCAGACGCCCGGGACAGGGAGGCGGATTGGCTTTCTTT.

The rearrangement joins TRBV5-1 to TRBJ1-2, with TRBD1 as a possible D gene (5 bases). V was shortened by 3 bases and J by 3 bases, with 15 bases between the two germline ends. This CDR3 is 15 amino acids long. The V gene's germline CDR1 is SGHRS and CDR2 YFSETQ. CDR3 sequence reads: CASSWGGSWDYGYTF. The CDR3 DNA is TGCGCCAGCAGCTGGGGCGGATCATGGGACTATGGCTACACCTTC. Variable domain in full (rest from reference TRBV5-1 and TRBJ1-2): KAGVTQTPRYLIKTRGQQVTLSCSPISGHRSVSWYQQTPGQGLQFLFEYFSETQRNKGNFPGRFSGRQFSNSRSEMNVSTLELGDSALYLCASSWGGSWDYGYTFGSGTRLTVV.

V gene TRBV19 combines with J gene TRBJ1-5; D may be TRBD1 (5 bases). Germline loops: CDR1 LNHDA, CDR2 SQIVND (reference sequence). Trimming left V 1 base short and J 7 bases short, with 11 bases between. This CDR3 comprises 14 residues. The chain's CDR3 is CASSIAGMVQPQHF. Here the CDR3 DNA reads TGTGCCAGTAGTATAGCAGGGATGGTACAGCCCCAGCATTTT.

The rearrangement joins TRBV6-1 to TRBJ1-6; no firm D call. CDR3 length equals 18 residues. The germline V gene encodes CDR1 MNHNS and CDR2 SASEGT. Between the trimmed V and J ends, which lost 1 base and 0 bases, there was a span of 13 bases. The CDR3 here is CASSEVSWASSYNSPLHF. For the CDR3, the DNA is TGTGCCAGCAGTGAAGTGAGTTGGGCGAGCTCCTATAATTCACCCCTCCACTTT.

This sequence joins TRBV7-2 and TRBJ1-3; TRBD1 matches at 11 bases. With 5 bases clipped from V and 0 bases from J, the junction kept 9 bases outside the gene matches. Per the germline V gene, CDR1 is SGHTA and CDR2 is FQGNSA. The CDR3 contains 18 residues. CDR3 in amino acids: CASSQIGTGGPSGNTIYF. CDR3 nucleotides: TGTGCCAGCAGCCAAATTGGGACAGGGGGGCCCTCTGGAAACACCATATATTTT.

The gene calls are TRBV3-1 (or the pseudogene TRBV3-2) and TRBJ1-2; D unresolved. The CDR3 is 14 residues long. Germline values: CDR1 LGHDT, CDR2 YNNKEL (reference sequence). Trimming took 1 base from V and 4 from J, leaving 10 bases between them. This chain's CDR3 is CASSQAQEGYGYTF. The CDR3 bases are TGTGCCAGCAGCCAAGCCCAGGAAGGCTATGGCTACACCTTC.

This chain links TRBV7-2 with TRBJ1-2; D gene uncertain. Germline V gives CDR1 SGHTA, CDR2 FQGNSA. V lost 2 bases, J lost 4 bases, and 14 bases lay in between. The CDR3 extends over 15 amino acids. In DNA form, the CDR3 reads TGTGCCAGCAGCTTAACGATCGCGGGTGGCTATGGCTACACCTTC. This codes for CASSLTIAGGYGYTF.

The chain is built from TRBV6-5 and TRBJ2-7; D may be TRBD2 (5 bases). The germline gives CDR1 MNHEY, CDR2 SVGAGI. Trimming left V 6 bases short and J 0 bases short, with 15 bases between. The CDR3 extends over 15 amino acids. The CDR3: CASSFGLSSSYEQYF. The CDR3 nucleotides read TGTGCCAGCAGCTTCGGACTGTCGAGCTCCTACGAGCAGTACTTC.

This chain uses TRBV6-5 with TRBJ1-2, with D possibly TRBD1 on 6 matching bases. Trimming took off 9 bases at V and 4 bases at J, with 15 bases between the two ends. Per germline, CDR1 MNHEY and CDR2 SVGAGI. CDR3 size: 13 residues. CDR3 coding DNA: TGTGCCAGTCAAGAAACAGGGTTCTATGGCTACACCTTC. It specifies CASQETGFYGYTF.

In nucleotides, the CDR3 is TGTGCCAGTAGTAAGTCTGGGGGACAGCTCAATCAGCCCCAGCATTTT. This gives the protein CASSKSGGQLNQPQHF. The chain combines TRBV19 with TRBJ1-5, with 7 bases that match TRBD1. Trimming at V came to 4 bases and at J to 3 bases, leaving 9 bases not matched to a gene. Looked up from germline, CDR1 is LNHDA and CDR2 is SQIVND (reference sequence). The CDR3 is 16 residues long.

The chain has TRBV14 and TRBJ1-5, with 9 positions matching TRBD1. Per the germline V gene, CDR1 is SGHDN and CDR2 is FVKESK. Trimming removed 0 bases from V and 3 bases from J; junction bases left unmatched: 24. This CDR3 is 23 amino acids long. CDR3 loop: CASSQDLEVIDRGEPLYNQPQHF. CDR3 bases: TGTGCCAGCAGCCAAGATTTGGAGGTTATAGACAGGGGGGAACCTCTGTACAATCAGCCCCAGCATTTT.

The chain uses TRBV7-9 and TRBJ2-1; 8 nucleotides line up with TRBD2. This CDR3 comprises 15 residues. The V and J ends lost 5 bases and 7 bases, in that order; junction bases with no gene match: 10. The germline gives CDR1 SEHNR, CDR2 FQNEAQ (reference sequence). The CDR3 spells CASSPPGGRLNEQFF. The CDR3 DNA sequence: TGTGCCAGCAGCCCACCGGGCGGGAGGTTGAATGAGCAGTTCTTC. Using reference TRBV7-9 and TRBJ2-1 for the parts outside the CDR3, the full variable domain is DTGVSQNPRHKITKRGQNVTFRCDPISEHNRLYWYRQTLGQGPEFLTYFQNEAQLEKSRLLSDRFSAERPKGSFSTLEIQRTEQGDSAMYLCASSPPGGRLNEQFFGPGTRLTVL.

The chain uses TRBV7-2 and TRBJ2-6, with 9 bases aligning to TRBD1. CDR1 SGHTA and CDR2 FQGNSA come from the germline V gene. V lost 1 base, J lost 3 bases, and 1 base stayed unmatched. The CDR3 loop spans 16 amino acids. This CDR3 is CASSLDRGLGANVLTF. In nucleotides, the CDR3 is TGTGCCAGCAGCTTAGACAGGGGGCTTGGGGCCAACGTCCTGACTTTC.

This clone was seen more than once but under ten times. The V call is TRBV19, the J call TRBJ1-3, with TRBD1 identical over 7 bases. The trim removed 7 bases at V and 0 bases at J, leaving 15 bases unmatched. Germline V CDR1 and CDR2: LNHDA, SQIVND (reference sequence). The length of the CDR3 is 18 residues. CDR3: CASTKAPNRGRSGNTIYF. DNA for the CDR3: TGTGCCAGTACTAAGGCCCCTAACAGGGGACGCTCTGGAAACACCATATATTTT.

The chain employs TRBV29-1 and TRBJ2-3; 8 bases map to TRBD2. Germline V CDR1 and CDR2: SQVTM, ANQGSEA. With V trimmed by 7 bases and J by 2 bases, 11 bases remained unmatched. The CDR3 extends over 15 amino acids. The CDR3 bases are TGCAGCGCCTCCCCTCCGGGACTAGACACAGATACGCAGTATTTT. This codes for CSASPPGLDTDTQYF.

This clone came up once. The gene calls are TRBV9 and TRBJ1-1; D is unresolved. This CDR3 region has 14 residues. Trimming cost V 6 bases and J 0 bases, with 12 bases left between them. CDR1 is SGDLS, CDR2 YYNGEE, per germline. CDR3 DNA sequence: TGTGCCAGCACCTCAGGAAACATGAACACTGAAGCTTTCTTT. Translated: CASTSGNMNTEAFF. Combining the CDR3 with reference TRBV9 and TRBJ1-1 gives the whole variable domain DSGVTQTPKHLITATGQRVTLRCSPRSGDLSVYWYQQSLDQGLQFLIQYYNGEERAKGNILERFSAQQFPDLHSELNLSSLELGDSALYFCASTSGNMNTEAFFGQGTRLTVV.

The table lists this clone with a few counts. For the CDR3, the DNA is TGTGCCAGCAGCAGTCAGGGGGCGCCCCTCAATGAGCAGTTCTTC. This codes for CASSSQGAPLNEQFF. The chain combines TRBV7-3 with TRBJ2-1; 8 bases line up with TRBD1. Germline lookup yields CDR1 SGHTA and CDR2 FQGTGA. The length of the CDR3 is 15 residues. Trimming at V came to 5 bases and at J to 6 bases, leaving 9 bases not matched to a gene.

The V and J genes are TRBV1 and TRBJ2-2; TRBD2 reflects the table's D call only, with no check against the DNA. TRBV1 is designated a pseudogene. The CDR3 loop spans 16 amino acids. CDR3 in DNA: TGCACCTTCAGTGGGACTAGCGGGAATAGGGCCGGGGAGCTGTTTTTT. Its protein is CTFSGTSGNRAGELFF.

The rearrangement uses TRBV7-8 and TRBJ1-2; 8 bases match TRBD1. The length of the CDR3 is 12 residues. V was clipped by 5 bases and J by 8 bases; unmatched bases: 4. The V gene's germline CDR1 is SGHVS and CDR2 FQNEAQ. CDR3 protein: CASSIDRGGYTF. The CDR3 nucleotides read TGTGCCAGCAGCATTGACAGGGGCGGCTACACCTTC.

The chain carries TRBV5-6 and TRBJ1-3; 9 nucleotides line up with TRBD1. CDR3 length: 16 residues. Germline loops: CDR1 SGHDT, CDR2 YYEEEE. Trimming removed 5 bases from V and 3 bases from J; junction bases left unmatched: 9. CDR3 amino acids: CASSKSGTGIGNTIYF. The CDR3 DNA is TGTGCCAGCAGTAAATCCGGGACAGGGATTGGAAACACCATATATTTT.

The gene calls are TRBV18 and TRBJ2-2, with 7 bases matching TRBD1. V gave up 2 bases and J gave up 6 bases; unmatched junction bases: 6. The CDR3 runs to 15 residues. Germline assignment: CDR1 KGHSH and CDR2 LQKENI. The CDR3 DNA reads as TGTGCCAGCTCACCAACGGGACAGACCGCCGGGGAGCTGTTTTTT. Encoded protein: CASSPTGQTAGELFF.

This clone was picked up a small number of times. The chain combines TRBV7-2 with TRBJ1-2, with a weak D call TRBD1 (6 bases). CDR1 and CDR2 from the germline V gene are SGHTA and FQGNSA. V was pared by 2 bases and J by 8 bases, with 12 bases between. The CDR3 is 13 residues long. The CDR3 reads CASSLHRVEGYTF. The CDR3 DNA is TGTGCCAGCAGCTTACACAGGGTTGAGGGCTACACCTTC. The full variable domain, its missing parts supplied by reference TRBV7-2 and TRBJ1-2, is GAGVSQSPSNKVTEKGKDVELRCDPISGHTALYWYRQSLGQGLEFLIYFQGNSAPDKSGLPSDRFSAERTGGSVSTLTIQRTQQEDSAVYLCASSLHRVEGYTFGSGTRLTVV.